This is a list of T cell receptor beta chains from one sample in a study of graft-versus-host responses after intestinal transplantation. Sequencing used immunoSEQ multiplex PCR; TCRdb keeps in-frame clones, though not all of them. The sample shows about 9,500 clones, around nine tenths of them seen only once. The specimen comprised PBMCs, sampled about 250 days after intestinal transplant. The source is a human patient who received an intestinal transplant, so some T cells may come from the graft donor. The CDR3 runs from the conserved cysteine through the conserved F or W. The D gene is left open where the match is weak. Some rows have no size entry. The others give once, few or many, or a class for an expanded clone.

- TRBJ1-4 - TRBV12-5 CASGLVPGRGKLFF TGTGCTAGTGGTTTGGTTCCCGGTAGAGGAAAACTGTTTTTT
- TRBJ1-2 - TRBV6-6 CASSHRVLDPYGYTF TGTGCCAGCAGTCACAGGGTCCTAGACCCCTATGGCTACACCTTC
- TRBJ1-1 - TRBV7-3 CASSLTGMGTEAFF TGTGCCAGCAGCTTAACAGGGATGGGCACTGAAGCTTTCTTT
- TRBJ2-2 - TRBV9 CASSVAVTGELFF TGTGCCAGCAGCGTAGCCGTGACCGGGGAGCTGTTTTTT
- TRBJ2-5 - TRBV6-1 CASSEAMTPPRETQYF TGTGCCAGCAGTGAAGCGATGACACCCCCTAGGGAGACCCAGTACTTC
- TRBJ2-5 - TRBV19 CASSPLTQETQYF TGTGCCAGTAGTCCCCTTACACAAGAGACCCAGTACTTC
- TRBJ2-7 - TRBV5-1 CASSLRGEQYF TGCGCCAGCAGCTTGAGGGGCGAGCAGTACTTC
once TRBJ2-2 - TRBV7-6 CASSLGQVANTGELFF TGTGCCAGCAGCTTAGGTCAAGTTGCGAACACCGGGGAGCTGTTTTTT
once TRBJ2-7 - TRBV18 CASSPSSYEQYF TGTGCCAGCTCACCTAGCTCCTACGAGCAGTACTTC
- TRBJ2-7 - TRBV5-6 CASSWGAYEQYF TGTGCCAGCAGCTGGGGGGCGTACGAGCAGTACTTC
- TRBJ2-7 TRBD2 TRBV5-6 CASSVPRGSSTYEQYF TGTGCCAGCAGCGTTCCACGCGGGAGTTCCACCTACGAGCAGTACTTC
- TRBJ2-1 - TRBV6-1 CASRPDYQSEQFF TGTGCCAGCAGGCCGGACTACCAGAGTGAGCAGTTCTTC
- TRBJ2-1 TRBD2 TRBV7-3 CASSVTSGEYNEQFF TGTGCCAGCAGCGTGACTAGCGGGGAATACAATGAGCAGTTCTTC
- TRBJ1-1 - TRBV9 CASSAQGLNTEAFF TGTGCCAGCAGCGCACAGGGATTGAACACTGAAGCTTTCTTT
- TRBJ1-3 TRBD1 TRBV5-6 CASSLSAGGYLSGNTIYF TGTGCCAGCAGCTTGTCGGCAGGGGGCTACCTCTCTGGAAACACCATATATTTT
- TRBJ2-1 TRBD2 TRBV6-1 CASTRTSGLYNEQFF TGTGCCAGCACCCGAACTAGCGGGCTATACAATGAGCAGTTCTTC
- TRBJ2-5 TRBD1 TRBV13 CASSIRKDRVQETQYF TGTGCCAGCAGCATAAGAAAGGACAGGGTCCAAGAGACCCAGTACTTC
- TRBJ1-1 - TRBV19 CASSRVQNTEAFF TGTGCCAGTAGCAGGGTACAGAACACTGAAGCTTTCTTT
- TRBJ2-7 TRBD1 TRBV4-1 CASSHPHRGDYEQYF TGCGCCAGCAGCCATCCTCACAGGGGTGACTACGAGCAGTACTTC
- TRBJ2-1 - TRBV28 CASSWGNEQFF TGTGCCAGCAGTTGGGGGAATGAGCAGTTCTTC
- TRBJ2-7 TRBD2 TRBV30 CAWIWRTSGAYEQYF TGTGCCTGGATCTGGAGGACTAGCGGGGCCTACGAGCAGTACTTC
- TRBJ1-4 TRBD1 TRBV5-6 CASSFGFLGQGKIDEKLFF TGTGCCAGCAGCTTTGGCTTTTTGGGACAGGGGAAGATTGATGAAAAACTGTTTTTT
- TRBJ2-7 - TRBV27 CASSPNLDGDEQYF TGTGCCAGCAGTCCTAATTTGGACGGCGACGAGCAGTACTTC
- TRBJ1-6 TRBD1 TRBV28 CASSRQGSSPLHF TGTGCCAGCAGTAGACAGGGGTCCTCACCCCTCCACTTT
- TRBJ1-1 - TRBV15 CATSSDDSTEAFF TGTGCCACCAGCAGTGATGATAGCACTGAAGCTTTCTTT
- TRBJ2-7 - TRBV7-9 CASSGSGMAYEQYF TGTGCCAGCAGCGGAAGTGGGATGGCCTACGAGCAGTACTTC
- TRBJ1-5 - TRBV7-2 CASSLSGVGNQPQHF TGTGCCAGCAGCTTAAGTGGGGTGGGCAATCAGCCCCAGCATTTT
- TRBJ1-2 TRBD1 TRBV18 CASSPGQYYGYTF TGTGCCAGCTCACCGGGACAGTACTATGGCTACACCTTC
- TRBJ1-1 - TRBV21-1 CASSKGPGLTNTEAFF TGTGCCAGCAGCAAAGGTCCAGGGTTAACGAACACTGAAGCTTTCTTT
- TRBJ2-7 - TRBV7-4 CASSSAPFGDEQYF TGTGCCAGCAGCTCAGCCCCTTTCGGTGACGAGCAGTACTTC
- TRBJ1-5 - TRBV6-6 CASSYSEWGSTWPQHF TGTGCCAGCAGTTACTCAGAATGGGGCAGTACGTGGCCCCAGCATTTT
once TRBJ1-2 TRBD1 TRBV19 CASSPRDTGGNYGYTF TGTGCCAGTAGTCCTCGAGATACAGGGGGCAACTATGGCTACACCTTC
- TRBJ2-5 - TRBV5-1 CASSLEETQYF TGCGCCAGCAGCTTGGAAGAGACCCAGTACTTC
- TRBJ2-1 TRBD2 TRBV7-2 CASSSRTSGEGAYNEQFF TGTGCCAGCAGCTCAAGGACTAGCGGGGAGGGGGCCTACAATGAGCAGTTCTTC
- TRBJ2-3 TRBD1 TRBV7-9 CASSPRQGQTDTQYF TGTGCCAGCAGTCCTAGACAGGGTCAGACAGATACGCAGTATTTT
- TRBJ2-7 TRBD1 TRBV5-1 CASSLVSGQGSEQYF TGCGCCAGCAGCTTGGTTTCGGGACAGGGTTCCGAGCAGTACTTC
once TRBJ2-5 TRBD1 TRBV7-6 CASSHRGLTEETQYF TGTGCCAGCAGCCACAGGGGCCTGACCGAAGAGACCCAGTACTTC
- TRBJ1-6 TRBD1 TRBV6-4 CASSDSTGGNSPLHF TGTGCCAGCAGTGACTCGACAGGGGGTAATTCACCCCTCCACTTT
- TRBJ2-7 TRBD1 TRBV28 CASIGTGGTYEQYF TGTGCCAGCATAGGGACAGGTGGTACCTACGAGCAGTACTTC
once TRBJ2-7 TRBD2 TRBV29-1 CSVEKLAGDEQYF TGCAGCGTTGAAAAGTTGGCGGGGGACGAGCAGTACTTC
- TRBJ2-1 - TRBV7-2 CASSSPSSSYNEQFF TGTGCCAGCAGCTCGCCATCGAGCTCCTACAATGAGCAGTTCTTC
- TRBJ2-7 - TRBV6-5 CASSPTLSSSYEQYF TGTGCCAGCAGTCCGACCCTCTCGAGCTCCTACGAGCAGTACTTC
- TRBJ2-1 - TRBV7-3 CASSLTGKNDYNEQFF TGTGCCAGCAGCTTAACGGGAAAGAATGACTACAATGAGCAGTTCTTC
- TRBJ1-3 TRBD1 TRBV11-3 CASSLGTGPGNTIYF TGTGCCAGCAGCCTCGGGACAGGGCCTGGAAACACCATATATTTT
- TRBJ2-5 TRBD1 TRBV6-6 CASSYAVGQPETQYF TGTGCCAGCAGTTACGCCGTGGGACAGCCGGAGACCCAGTACTTC
- TRBJ2-3 - TRBV27 CASSPGLPSTDTQYF TGTGCCAGCAGTCCGGGACTTCCTAGCACAGATACGCAGTATTTT
- TRBJ2-1 - TRBV27 CASSLGNEQFF TGTGCCAGCAGTTTAGGGAATGAGCAGTTCTTC
- TRBJ2-7 TRBD2 TRBV11-1 CASSFGGVTYEQYF TGTGCCAGCAGCTTTGGGGGGGTGACCTACGAGCAGTACTTC
- TRBJ2-6 - TRBV30 CAWSVGGANVLTF TGTGCCTGGAGTGTAGGTGGGGCCAACGTCCTGACTTTC
- TRBJ2-7 - TRBV11-2 CASSLFSGFPNEQYF TGTGCCAGCAGCTTGTTTTCGGGTTTTCCCAACGAGCAGTACTTC
- TRBJ2-2 TRBD1 TRBV6-5 CASSYGQGAGELFF TGTGCCAGCAGTTACGGTCAGGGGGCCGGGGAGCTGTTTTTT